The 3 T cell receptor beta chains presented below share a single source sample, sequenced in a study of T cells in Graves' hyperthyroidism and ophthalmopathy. From RNA transcripts, TCR beta CDR3 regions were amplified. HTBI primers drove first-round RT-PCR of the TCR CDR3. TCRdb reanalysed the multiplex PCR reads using MiXCR and keeps one entry per CDR3 protein. The profile shows about 560,000 distinct CDR3 sequences, roughly 17% of them singletons. Sequencing used blood. Receptors were obtained from a woman between 18 and 30 years old with Graves' hyperthyroidism.

This chain connects TRBV20-1 to TRBJ2-1; the match to TRBD2 covers 9 bases. In germline, CDR1 is DFQATT, CDR2 SNEGSKA (reference sequence). The CDR3 has 15 residues. V shed 0 bases and J 4 bases; nucleotides not matched to a gene: 4. The CDR3 bases are TGCAGTGCTAGAGATCAGACTAGCGGATACAATGAGCAGTTCTTC. As protein: CSARDQTSGYNEQFF.

This clonotype was found many times. The gene calls are TRBV3-1 and TRBJ2-3, with TRBD2 matching 8 bases. CDR1 and CDR2 (germline): LGHDT, YNNKEL (reference sequence). After removal of 6 bases from V and 0 bases from J, the junction contained 5 bases not matched to a gene. This CDR3 is 15 amino acids long. The CDR3 nucleotides read TGTGCCAGCAGTGGGACTAGACCTAGCACAGATACGCAGTATTTT. It codes for CASSGTRPSTDTQYF.

This clonotype was observed a few times. The rearrangement links TRBV28 to TRBJ1-1; 8 positions match TRBD1. Germline V lookup: CDR1 MDHEN, CDR2 SYDVKM. Trimming removed 6 bases from V and 2 bases from J; junction bases left unmatched: 11. The CDR3 runs 16 residues. The CDR3 sequence is CASSLMSDRVNTEAFF. CDR3 nucleotides: TGTGCCAGCAGCCTGATGTCGGACAGGGTTAACACTGAAGCTTTCTTT.